This T cell receptor beta chain was obtained from a study of regulatory T cells in long-lasting Graves disease. Study-wide results and limits: For persistent Graves' patients, TCR diversity was lower than for newly diagnosed ones.

Documented time point: newly diagnosed GD, antithyroid drugs for less than 3 months. RNA isolated from PBMCs was used to make the TCR library. The TCR beta library used iRepertoire HTBI primers with Arm-PCR amplification of CDR3. TCRdb re-derived calls from the multiplex PCR reads in MiXCR, one entry per CDR3 protein. The sample lists 400,000 to 550,000 distinct CDR3 sequences; 15% to 20% were seen once. Trimming shortened V by 7 bases and J by 4 bases, and 18 bases separated the two germline ends. This CDR3 contains 15 residues. This clonotype has a count of ten or more. No antigen is known for it. These data also featured in a second study, about T cells in Graves' hyperthyroidism and ophthalmopathy. This second study says: Ophthalmopathy was identified by the model a median approximately 6.4 months ahead of onset.

The receptor's source is a woman aged 18-30 years with Graves disease. This material consisted of peripheral blood mononuclear cells (PBMCs), taken at new diagnosis, from a patient treated with antithyroid drugs. The chain joins TRBV12-3 or TRBV12-4 to TRBJ2-3; D perhaps matches TRBD2 (6 bases). The CDR3 DNA follows: TGTGCCAGCACCCCCGGCTGGGGAGGTGCAGATACGCAGTATTTT. This codes for CASTPGWGGADTQYF.